These 26 T cell receptor beta chains were all obtained from the same sample, sequenced in a study of blood T cell repertoires in COVID-19 (TCRdb year 2020). Libraries were constructed by the immunoSEQ multiplex PCR assay. Here the immuneACCESS table is served through TCRdb, limited to in-frame sequences with V and J called. Missing clones are a known gap in these copies; in checked studies unresolved V genes cover under half, and the rest lacks a known reason. The sample table records 300,000 or so clones; about 90% of these occur just once. Under 8% of the sample comes from the top ten. The material sequenced was peripheral blood. Source of these receptors: a man aged 18 to 35 who had recovered from COVID-19.

In this sample, this clone turned up once. J is TRBJ1-1 and V is TRBV5-5, with 8 bases matching TRBD1. Germline-derived CDR1 and CDR2 are SGHKS and YYEKEE (reference sequence). This CDR3 contains 13 residues. With V trimmed by 4 bases and J by 5 bases, 4 bases remained unmatched. The CDR3 region is CASSLTGGTEAFF. As DNA, the CDR3 is TGTGCCAGCAGCCTTACAGGGGGGACTGAAGCTTTCTTT.

This sequence joins TRBV11-3 and TRBJ2-1; D is unresolved. The CDR3 sequence is 13 residues long. The germline CDR1 and CDR2 sequences are SGHNT and YENEEA. V was clipped by 1 base and J by 3 bases, with 4 bases between them. The CDR3 sequence: CASSLGSYNEQFF. CDR3 DNA sequence: TGTGCCAGCAGCTTAGGCAGCTACAATGAGCAGTTCTTC.

J is TRBJ1-2 and V is TRBV9; D not resolved. CDR1 SGDLS and CDR2 YYNGEE come from the germline V gene. V dropped 1 base and J dropped 6 bases, with 13 bases sitting between them. The CDR3 is 14 residues long. The CDR3 sequence: CASSVTSQVHGYTF. In DNA, the CDR3 is TGTGCCAGCAGCGTAACCTCGCAGGTTCATGGCTACACCTTC.

This chain uses TRBV18 with TRBJ1-2; 9 positions match TRBD1. CDR3 length equals 15 residues. V lost 3 bases to trimming and J lost 2 bases; unmatched junction nucleotides: 4. Germline values: CDR1 KGHSH, CDR2 LQKENI. CDR3 amino acids: CASSPTGTGNYGYTF. Here the CDR3 DNA reads TGTGCCAGCTCACCCACTGGGACAGGGAACTATGGCTACACCTTC.

The count of this clone is one. The rearrangement links TRBV14 to TRBJ1-1, with unresolved D. This CDR3 is built from 14 residues. The V gene lost 1 base and the J gene lost 1 base, with 7 bases spanning the gap. CDR1 and CDR2 from the germline V gene are SGHDN and FVKESK. The CDR3 bases are TGTGCCAGCAGCCAAGTTGCAGGGAACACTGAAGCTTTCTTT. Its translation: CASSQVAGNTEAFF.

The CDR3, as DNA: TGTGCCAGCAGCCGGGACAGCTCCTACAATGAGCAGTTCTTC. Translation gives CASSRDSSYNEQFF. The rearrangement links TRBV11-3 to TRBJ2-1; 7 bases agree with TRBD1. CDR3 length equals 14 residues. Germline CDR1 is SGHNT and CDR2 is YENEEA. J was trimmed by 0 bases and V by 5 bases; bases with no gene match: 1.

J is TRBJ1-3 and V is TRBV19; 11 bases align to TRBD1. Germline V gives CDR1 LNHDA, CDR2 SQIVND (reference sequence). There are 15 residues in the CDR3. V was pared by 3 bases and J by 4 bases, with 2 bases of the junction left unmatched. CDR3 loop: CASSMDRGLGNTIYF. DNA of the CDR3: TGTGCCAGTAGTATGGACAGGGGGCTCGGAAACACCATATATTTT. Full variable domain (remainder filled in from reference TRBV19 and TRBJ1-3): DGGITQSPKYLFRKEGQNVTLSCEQNLNHDAMYWYRQDPGQGLRLIYYSQIVNDFQKGDIAEGYSVSREKKESFPLTVTSAQKNPTAFYLCASSMDRGLGNTIYFGEGSWLTVV.

The J gene is TRBJ1-1, the V gene TRBV5-1, with 7 bases fitting TRBD1. The J segment lost 1 base and the V segment lost 4 bases, leaving 7 bases of the junction unmatched. The CDR3 is 15 amino acids. Germline V gives CDR1 SGHRS, CDR2 YFSETQ. The CDR3 DNA sequence: TGCGCCAGCAGCATACTCGGGACAGAGAACACTGAAGCTTTCTTT. This gives the protein CASSILGTENTEAFF.

The rearrangement uses TRBV19 and TRBJ2-2; D is perhaps TRBD2 (6 bases). Trimming pared 6 bases from V and 5 bases from J, leaving 16 bases between. The CDR3 is made up of 15 amino acids. Per the germline V gene, CDR1 is LNHDA and CDR2 is SQIVND (reference sequence). CDR3 nucleotides: TGTGCCAGTAGCGGATCTATTGGGAGGACCGGGGAGCTGTTTTTT. It yields the protein CASSGSIGRTGELFF.

This chain links TRBV2 with TRBJ1-5, with 7 bases aligning to TRBD1. Germline loops: CDR1 SNHLY, CDR2 FYNNEI. The CDR3 runs to 15 residues. The V segment lost 5 bases and the J segment 7 bases; nucleotides outside the gene matches: 11. CDR3 DNA sequence: TGTGCCAGCAGTAAAGGAACAGGGGATGGACAGCCCCAGCATTTT. Translating gives CASSKGTGDGQPQHF.

The chain is built from TRBV4-1 and TRBJ1-1, with 10 bases identical to TRBD1. This CDR3 is 16 amino acids long. V lost 6 bases and J lost 1; bases outside the gene matches: 8. Germline-derived CDR1 and CDR2 are MGHRA and YSYEKL. The CDR3 sequence: CASSPGDRGPNTEAFF. The CDR3, as DNA: TGCGCCAGCAGTCCAGGGGACAGGGGACCGAACACTGAAGCTTTCTTT.

The chain recombines TRBV18 with TRBJ2-2; TRBD1 aligns across 8 bases. CDR3 length equals 15 residues. J was trimmed by 2 bases and V by 3 bases; bases with no gene match: 2. Per the germline V gene, CDR1 is KGHSH and CDR2 is LQKENI. Here the CDR3 DNA reads TGTGCCAGCTCACCCGGGACAGGCAACACCGGGGAGCTGTTTTTT. It yields the protein CASSPGTGNTGELFF.

This clone was detected once. The J gene is TRBJ1-6, the V gene TRBV5-1; D call uncertain. CDR1 and CDR2 from the germline V gene are SGHRS and YFSETQ. V lost 0 bases, J lost 8 bases, and 6 bases lay in between. The CDR3 spans 13 residues. The DNA of the CDR3 is TGCGCCAGCAGCTTGGAGGAGTATTCACCCCTCCACTTT. This codes for CASSLEEYSPLHF.

J is TRBJ2-7 and V is TRBV12-3 or TRBV12-4; perhaps TRBD2 as D (6 bases). Trimming removed 5 bases from V and 6 bases from J, with 8 bases in between. The CDR3 has 11 amino acids. The CDR3 here is CASSDGSEQYF. Here the CDR3 DNA reads TGTGCCAGCAGTGACGGGAGCGAGCAGTACTTC.

V gene TRBV29-1 combines with J gene TRBJ2-7, with D maybe TRBD2 (5 bases). V lost 7 bases and J lost 3, with 10 bases in between. Per germline, CDR1 SQVTM and CDR2 ANQGSEA. The CDR3 totals 11 residues. Here the CDR3 reads CSAQSGYEQYF. CDR3 sequence (DNA): TGCAGCGCCCAAAGCGGCTACGAGCAGTACTTC.

V and J are TRBV6-6 and TRBJ1-1, with no clear D. The V gene lost 7 bases and the J gene lost 1 base, with 13 bases spanning the gap. CDR1 and CDR2 from the germline V gene are MNHNY and SVGAGI (reference sequence). The CDR3 runs to 14 residues. This CDR3 reads CASTHLEPNTEAFF. The DNA of the CDR3 is TGTGCCAGCACCCACCTTGAGCCGAACACTGAAGCTTTCTTT.

The rearrangement links TRBV7-9 to TRBJ2-2, with TRBD1 matching over 7 bases. V trimming: 1 base; J trimming: 4 bases; junction bases outside the gene matches: 3. CDR3 length equals 15 residues. Germline V gene lookup returns CDR1 SEHNR and CDR2 FQNEAQ (reference sequence). CDR3 bases: TGTGCCAGCAGCTTAGAAAACAGGGGCACCGGGGAGCTGTTTTTT. This translates into CASSLENRGTGELFF.

This chain uses TRBV6-5 with TRBJ2-7; D gene ambiguous. Germline CDR1 reads MNHEY; CDR2 reads SVGAGI. Trimming took off 2 bases at V and 3 bases at J, with 8 bases between the two ends. This CDR3 contains 13 residues. The CDR3 nucleotides read TGTGCCAGCAGTTACGTCCGCGGCTACGAGCAGTACTTC. Translated: CASSYVRGYEQYF.

CDR3 coding DNA: TGTGCCAGCAGTCCTAGGCCGGACTATGGCTACACCTTC. Translated: CASSPRPDYGYTF. The chain links TRBV6-5 to TRBJ1-2; D is unclear. This CDR3 contains 13 residues. Germline assignment: CDR1 MNHEY and CDR2 SVGAGI. V shed 5 bases and J shed 3 bases, with 10 bases lying between them.

The V and J genes are TRBV11-2 and TRBJ1-1; D is perhaps TRBD1 (6 bases). In germline, CDR1 is SGHAT, CDR2 FQNNGV. Between the trimmed V and J ends, which lost 6 bases and 8 bases, there was a span of 13 bases. The CDR3 extends over 12 amino acids. The CDR3 loop reads CASSPTGIEAFF. The DNA for the CDR3 is TGTGCCAGCAGTCCTACAGGGATCGAAGCTTTCTTT.

The chain carries TRBV2 and TRBJ2-1; 7 nucleotides line up with TRBD1. Trimming at V came to 3 bases and at J to 7 bases, leaving 6 bases not matched to a gene. Germline CDR1 SNHLY, CDR2 FYNNEI. This CDR3 is 14 amino acids long. CDR3 nucleotides: TGTGCCAGCAGTGACTGGGGCAGGGGGAATGAGCAGTTCTTC. Residues: CASSDWGRGNEQFF.

The V gene is TRBV27, the J gene TRBJ2-3, with 13 bases aligning to TRBD2. Germline CDR1 reads MNHEY; CDR2 reads SMNVEV (reference sequence). This CDR3 contains 15 residues. Trimming took 5 bases from V and 3 from J; bases not matched to a gene: 2. The CDR3 region is CASSRTSGSTDTQYF. The CDR3 region has the DNA TGTGCCAGCAGTCGGACTAGCGGGAGTACAGATACGCAGTATTTT.

This clone occurred a few times. The chain joins TRBV4-1 to TRBJ1-2; no firm D call. V was trimmed by 4 bases and J by 3 bases, leaving 27 bases between them. The CDR3 extends over 19 amino acids. Germline CDR1 is MGHRA and CDR2 is YSYEKL. CDR3: CASSLKTSTGTTIYYGYTF. CDR3 sequence (DNA): TGCGCCAGCAGCCTGAAAACTAGTACGGGAACCACCATTTACTATGGCTACACCTTC.

The chain has TRBV9 and TRBJ2-7, with TRBD1 identical over 9 bases. CDR1 is SGDLS and CDR2 is YYNGEE in the germline V gene. The CDR3 runs 13 residues. J gave up 6 bases and V 3 bases, and 4 bases lay outside the gene matches. The CDR3 reads CASSAPGQGEQYF. CDR3 bases: TGTGCCAGCAGCGCCCCGGGACAGGGCGAGCAGTACTTC.

Only a few counts were recorded for this clone. This chain links TRBV6-1 with TRBJ2-7, with a tentative D call TRBD2 (8 bases). CDR1 and CDR2 from the germline V gene are MNHNS and SASEGT. This CDR3 has 12 residues. Trimming pared 3 bases from V and 13 bases from J, leaving 16 bases between. The CDR3, as DNA: TGTGCCAGCAGTGACCAGCGGGGGACAGCATACTTC. This encodes CASSDQRGTAYF.

The J gene is TRBJ1-5, the V gene TRBV27; 7 nucleotides line up with TRBD1. Germline V gene data show CDR1 as MNHEY and CDR2 as SMNVEV (reference sequence). This CDR3 has 15 residues. V lost 7 bases, J lost 1 base, and 7 bases stayed unmatched. CDR3 sequence: CASMAGTESNQPQHF. CDR3 bases: TGTGCCAGCATGGCAGGGACAGAAAGCAATCAGCCCCAGCATTTT.